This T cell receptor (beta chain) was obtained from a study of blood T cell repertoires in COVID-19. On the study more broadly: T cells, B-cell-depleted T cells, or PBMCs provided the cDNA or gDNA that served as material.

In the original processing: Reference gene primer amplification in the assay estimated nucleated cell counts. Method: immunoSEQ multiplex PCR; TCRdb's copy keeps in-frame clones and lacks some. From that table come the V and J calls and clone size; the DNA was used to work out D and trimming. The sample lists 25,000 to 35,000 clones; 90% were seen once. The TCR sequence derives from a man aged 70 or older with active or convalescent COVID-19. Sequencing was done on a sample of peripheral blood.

CDR3 protein: CASRTGAGTVGTEAFF. The CDR3 DNA follows: TGTGCCAGTAGGACAGGGGCAGGGACCGTCGGCACTGAAGCTTTCTTT. The chain employs TRBV19 and TRBJ1-1; 8 bases agree with TRBD1. Germline V gene lookup returns CDR1 LNHDA and CDR2 SQIVND (reference sequence). J lost 4 bases, V lost 6 bases, and 13 bases had no gene match. The CDR3 contains 16 residues.